The 5 T cell receptor beta chains presented below share a single source sample, sequenced in a study of radiotherapy plus CTLA-4 blockade in lung cancer. Only in-frame clones appear in the TCRdb table, and some are missing; sequencing was by immunoSEQ multiplex PCR. Among some 100,000 clones, about four fifths were seen once, and the ten largest hold approximately 5.2%. Specimen: peripheral blood, collected from a patient treated with radiotherapy plus ipilimumab. The receptors were sampled from a human donor with non-small cell lung cancer who had a partial response to radiotherapy plus ipilimumab.

This clone has more than one count but fewer than ten. This rearrangement joins TRBV28 to TRBJ2-1; TRBD2 matches 8 bases. The CDR3 has 17 amino acids. The ends lost 0 bases at V and 3 bases at J; junction bases unmatched: 7. Germline V gene data show CDR1 as MDHEN and CDR2 as SYDVKM. The CDR3 DNA reads TGTGCCAGCAGTTTATGGCGGACTAGCTTGGTCTACAATGAGCAGTTCTTC. Amino acid sequence: CASSLWRTSLVYNEQFF.

The V call is TRBV19, the J call TRBJ2-3; 7 nucleotides agree with TRBD1. With 4 bases clipped from V and 6 bases from J, the junction kept 4 bases outside the gene matches. CDR3 length equals 13 residues. CDR1 is LNHDA, CDR2 SQIVND, per germline (reference sequence). The CDR3: CASSTLQGDTQYF. In DNA form, the CDR3 reads TGTGCCAGTAGTACACTACAGGGGGATACGCAGTATTTT.

The J gene is TRBJ1-6, the V gene TRBV6-4; tentatively, D is TRBD1 (6 bases). V was clipped by 4 bases and J by 4 bases, with 8 bases between them. The CDR3 totals 14 residues. CDR1 is MRHNA and CDR2 is SNTAGT in the germline V gene. Here the CDR3 DNA reads TGTGCCAGCAGTGTCACAGGGTATAATTCACCCCTCCACTTT. This codes for CASSVTGYNSPLHF.

This clone was recorded only once. This chain links TRBV7-9 with TRBJ2-1; a possible D gene is TRBD2 (6 bases). CDR3 length: 14 amino acids. Trimming removed 6 bases from V and 9 bases from J, with 18 bases in between. CDR1 and CDR2 from the germline V gene are SEHNR and FQNEAQ (reference sequence). The chain's CDR3 is CASSNPGGSVEQFF. CDR3 nucleotide sequence: TGTGCCAGCAGTAACCCCGGGGGTTCGGTTGAGCAGTTCTTC.

The chain carries TRBV5-6 and TRBJ1-5, with D tentatively TRBD1 (5 bases). Looked up from germline, CDR1 is SGHDT and CDR2 is YYEEEE. The V gene lost 1 base and the J gene lost 7 bases, with 12 bases spanning the gap. CDR3 length: 14 residues. The CDR3 nucleotides are TGTGCCAGCAGCTTGTTTGGAGGGGACCAGCCCCAGCATTTT. Encoded protein: CASSLFGGDQPQHF. The complete variable domain, with remaining parts taken from reference TRBV5-6 and TRBJ1-5, reads DAGVTQSPTHLIKTRGQQVTLRCSPKSGHDTVSWYQQALGQGPQFIFQYYEEEERQRGNFPDRFSGHQFPNYSSELNVNALLLGDSALYLCASSLFGGDQPQHFGDGTRLSIL.